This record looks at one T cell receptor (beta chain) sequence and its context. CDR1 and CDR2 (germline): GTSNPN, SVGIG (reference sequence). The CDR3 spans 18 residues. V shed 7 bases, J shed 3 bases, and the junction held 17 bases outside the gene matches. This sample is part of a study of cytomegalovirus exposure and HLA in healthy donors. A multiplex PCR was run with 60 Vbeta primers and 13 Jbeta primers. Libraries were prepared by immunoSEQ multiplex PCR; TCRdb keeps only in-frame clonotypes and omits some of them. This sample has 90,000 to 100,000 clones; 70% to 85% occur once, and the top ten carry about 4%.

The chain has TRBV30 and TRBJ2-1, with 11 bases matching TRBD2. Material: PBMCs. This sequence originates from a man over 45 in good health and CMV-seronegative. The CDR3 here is CASSSGTSGKRFYNEQFF. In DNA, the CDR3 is TGTGCCTCCTCTTCCGGGACTAGCGGAAAAAGATTCTACAATGAGCAGTTCTTC. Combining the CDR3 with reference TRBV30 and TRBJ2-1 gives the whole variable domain SQTIHQWPATLVQPVGSPLSLECTVEGTSNPNLYWYRQAAGRGLQLLFYSVGIGQISSEVPQNLSASRPQDRQFILSSKKLLLSDSGFYLCASSSGTSGKRFYNEQFFGPGTRLTVL.